This T cell receptor beta chain derives from a study of T cells in Graves' hyperthyroidism and ophthalmopathy. General study points: Most expanded thyroid clonotypes above 0.001 also appeared in blood.

Between the trimmed V and J ends, which lost 7 bases and 3 bases, there was a span of 16 bases. This CDR3 is 14 amino acids long. With respect to this clonotype: Its antigen is as yet unknown.

RNA transcripts yielded amplified TCR beta CDR3 regions. HTBI primers were the set used in a first-round RT-PCR of the TCR CDR3. TCRdb processed the multiplex PCR reads anew with MiXCR; each CDR3 protein has one entry. The sample contains about 380,000 distinct CDR3 sequences, about 14% of which appear only once. Graves' hyperthyroidism was deemed stable absent ophthalmopathy progression within 18 months. This sequence joins TRBV12-3 or TRBV12-4 and TRBJ2-7; the D is unclear. The clonotype comes from a woman aged 60-75 years with Graves' hyperthyroidism. Specimen: blood. The CDR3 loop reads CASTSTWSFYEQYF. CDR3 bases: TGTGCCAGCACCTCAACATGGTCTTTCTACGAGCAGTACTTC.